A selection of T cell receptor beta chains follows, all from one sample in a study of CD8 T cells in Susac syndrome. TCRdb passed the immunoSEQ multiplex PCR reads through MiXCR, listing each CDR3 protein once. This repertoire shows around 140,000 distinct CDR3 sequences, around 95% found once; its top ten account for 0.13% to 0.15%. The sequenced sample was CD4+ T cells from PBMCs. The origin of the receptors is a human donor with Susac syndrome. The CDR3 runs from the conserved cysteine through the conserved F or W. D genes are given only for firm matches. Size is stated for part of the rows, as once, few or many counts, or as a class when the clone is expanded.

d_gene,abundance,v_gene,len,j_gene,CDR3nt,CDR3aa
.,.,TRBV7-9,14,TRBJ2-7,TGTGCCAGCAGCTTGGGGCAGAACTCCTACGAGCAGTACTTC,CASSLGQNSYEQYF
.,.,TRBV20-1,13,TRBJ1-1,TGCAGTGCTGAGGACAGCAAGTACACTGAAGCTTTCTTT,CSAEDSKYTEAFF
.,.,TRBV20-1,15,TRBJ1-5,TGCAGTGCTAGAGATCGTTCCACTAGCAATCAGCCCCAGCATTTT,CSARDRSTSNQPQHF
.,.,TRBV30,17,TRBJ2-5,TGTGCCTGGAGTGTTCCTTGGGCAGCGTGGGGACAAGAGACCCAGTACTTC,CAWSVPWAAWGQETQYF
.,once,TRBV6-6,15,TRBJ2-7,TGTGCCAGCAGAAGACCTAGCGACGGCGGGCGAGAGCAGTACTTC,CASRRPSDGGREQYF
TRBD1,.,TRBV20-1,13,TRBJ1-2,TGCAGTGCTAGAGGGACAGGGGACTATGGCTACACCTTC,CSARGTGDYGYTF
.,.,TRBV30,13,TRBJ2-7,TGTGCCTGGAGACGAGGGAGCTCCTACGAGCAGTACTTC,CAWRRGSSYEQYF
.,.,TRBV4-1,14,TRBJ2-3,TGCGCCAGCAGCCAAGGGGCCCTCGGGGATACGCAGTATTTT,CASSQGALGDTQYF
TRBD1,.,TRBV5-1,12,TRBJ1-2,TGCGCCAGCAGCCCGGGACAGGGCGGCTACACCTTC,CASSPGQGGYTF
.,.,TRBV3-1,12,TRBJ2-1,TGTGCCAGCAGCCAATTCGGGAATGAGCAGTTCTTC,CASSQFGNEQFF
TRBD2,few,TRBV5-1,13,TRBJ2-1,TGCGCCAGCCGGACTAGCGAATACAATGAGCAGTTCTTC,CASRTSEYNEQFF
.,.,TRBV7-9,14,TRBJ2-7,TGTGCCAGCAGCTTAGAGGGTTTCCCCTACGAGCAGTACTTC,CASSLEGFPYEQYF
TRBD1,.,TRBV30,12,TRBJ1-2,TGTGCCTGGACTGGAACAGGGGTCGGCTACACCTTC,CAWTGTGVGYTF
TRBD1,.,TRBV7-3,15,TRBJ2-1,TGTGCCAGCAGCCCCACCGGGACAGCCCTCAATGAGCAGTTCTTC,CASSPTGTALNEQFF
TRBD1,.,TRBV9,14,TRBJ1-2,TGTGCCAGCAGCGTAGTGGACAGGGACTATGGCTACACCTTC,CASSVVDRDYGYTF
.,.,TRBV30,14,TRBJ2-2,TGTGCCTGGCTCGGTGGGGCGGAGACCGGGGAGCTGTTTTTT,CAWLGGAETGELFF
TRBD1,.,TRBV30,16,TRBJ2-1,TGTGCCTGGAGCCACAGGGACAGGGGAAGGTACAATGAGCAGTTCTTC,CAWSHRDRGRYNEQFF
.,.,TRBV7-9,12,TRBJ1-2,TGTGCCAGCAGCCTAGACAGATCCGGCTACACCTTC,CASSLDRSGYTF
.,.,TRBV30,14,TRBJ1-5,TGTGCCTACCACACAGGTCACAGCAATCAGCCCCAGCATTTT,CAYHTGHSNQPQHF
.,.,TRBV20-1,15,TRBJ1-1,TGCAGTGCTGGCGGGGGGGCGGGCCGGGGCACTGAAGCTTTCTTT,CSAGGGAGRGTEAFF
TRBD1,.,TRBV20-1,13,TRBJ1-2,TGCAGTGCCGCCGGGACAGATAACTATGGCTACACCTTC,CSAAGTDNYGYTF
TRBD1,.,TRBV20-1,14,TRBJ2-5,TGCAGTGCTGCCGGACAGGGCGTACCAGAGACCCAGTACTTC,CSAAGQGVPETQYF
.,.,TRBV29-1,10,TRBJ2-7,TGCAGCGTTGGAGGGGTCGAGCAGTACTTC,CSVGGVEQYF
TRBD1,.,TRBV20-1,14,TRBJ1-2,TGCAGTGCGTCTAAAACAGGGGGGGACTATGGCTACACCTTC,CSASKTGGDYGYTF
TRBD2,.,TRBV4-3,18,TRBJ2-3,TGCGCCAGCAGCCAAGCCTACCGGCCAGCGGGAAATACAGATACGCAGTATTTT,CASSQAYRPAGNTDTQYF
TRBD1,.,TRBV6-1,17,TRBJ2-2,TGTGCCAGCAGTGAAGCTAGGGGACAGGGGGTGGCCGGGGAGCTGTTTTTT,CASSEARGQGVAGELFF
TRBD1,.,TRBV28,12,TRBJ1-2,TGTGCCAGCAGGTTCAGGGGGGGTGGCTACACCTTC,CASRFRGGGYTF
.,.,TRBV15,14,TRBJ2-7,TGTGCCACCAGCAGAGAACTAGGCAAGTACGAGCAGTACTTC,CATSRELGKYEQYF
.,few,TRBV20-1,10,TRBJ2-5,TGCAGTGCTGGTCAAGAGACCCAGTACTTC,CSAGQETQYF
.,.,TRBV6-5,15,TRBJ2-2,TGTGCCAGCAGTACCCGGACCGGGAACACCGGGGAGCTGTTTTTT,CASSTRTGNTGELFF
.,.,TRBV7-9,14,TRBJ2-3,TGTGCCAGCAGCCCAATAGGACGGGCAGATACGCAGTATTTT,CASSPIGRADTQYF
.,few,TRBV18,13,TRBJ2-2,TGTGCCAGCTCACCAGGGAACACCGGGGAGCTGTTTTTT,CASSPGNTGELFF
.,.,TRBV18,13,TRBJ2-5,TGTGCCAGCTCATCTGTGGGTCAAGAGACCCAGTACTTC,CASSSVGQETQYF
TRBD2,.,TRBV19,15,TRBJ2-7,TGTGCCAGTAGTATAGAGGAAGCGGGAGCCAACGAGCAGTACTTC,CASSIEEAGANEQYF
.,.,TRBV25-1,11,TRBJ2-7,TGTGCCAGCAGTCGCTCCTACGAGCAGTACTTC,CASSRSYEQYF
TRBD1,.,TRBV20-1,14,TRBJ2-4,TGCAGTGCTGGAGGACAGGGAGCCAAAAACATTCAGTACTTC,CSAGGQGAKNIQYF
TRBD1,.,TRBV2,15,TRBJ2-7,TGTGCCAGCACCCCTCAAGGGACAGGGCCCTACGAGCAGTACTTC,CASTPQGTGPYEQYF
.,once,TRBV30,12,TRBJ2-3,TGTGCCTGGAGAAGAGGACCCGGTACGCAGTATTTT,CAWRRGPGTQYF
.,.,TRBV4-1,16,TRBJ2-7,TGCGCCAGCAGCCAACGGACTACCCTGAGCTCCTACGAGCAGTACTTC,CASSQRTTLSSYEQYF
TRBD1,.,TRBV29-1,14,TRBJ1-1,TGCAGCGTTGTTATCAGACAGGGTGGCACTGAAGCTTTCTTT,CSVVIRQGGTEAFF
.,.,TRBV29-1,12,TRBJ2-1,TGCAGCTACCGGGACCGTTACAATGAGCAGTTCTTC,CSYRDRYNEQFF
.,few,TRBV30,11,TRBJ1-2,TGTGCCTGGGGTCTTGACCGTGGCTACACCTTC,CAWGLDRGYTF
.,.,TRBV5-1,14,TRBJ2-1,TGCGCCAGCAGCTTCTCCACGTCCGACAATGAGCAGTTCTTC,CASSFSTSDNEQFF
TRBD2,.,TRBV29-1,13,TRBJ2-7,TGCAGCGTCTCCCGCGGGGGTTCCTACGAGCAGTACTTC,CSVSRGGSYEQYF
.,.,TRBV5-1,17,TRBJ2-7,TGCGCCAGCAGCATAGAAACCCTCTGGGGGGCCTCCTACGAGCAGTACTTC,CASSIETLWGASYEQYF
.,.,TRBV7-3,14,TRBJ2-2,TGTGCCAGCAGCTTACGACCGAACACCGGGGAGCTGTTTTTT,CASSLRPNTGELFF
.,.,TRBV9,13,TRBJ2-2,TGTGCCAGCAGCGTGCTATACACCGGGGAGCTGTTTTTT,CASSVLYTGELFF
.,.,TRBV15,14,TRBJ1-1,TGTGCCACCAGCAGAGCGGGGGGCTGGACTGAAGCTTTCTTT,CATSRAGGWTEAFF
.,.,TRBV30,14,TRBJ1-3,TGTGCCTGGAGAAGGGCCATGGCAGTCCCATTCATGTATTTT,CAWRRAMAVPFMYF
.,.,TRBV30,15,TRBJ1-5,TGTGCCTGGAGTCTAACCGGGGCGGGAAATCAGCCCCAGCATTTT,CAWSLTGAGNQPQHF
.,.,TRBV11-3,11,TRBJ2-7,TGTGCCAGCAGCTCTGGCGGCGAGCAGTACTTC,CASSSGGEQYF
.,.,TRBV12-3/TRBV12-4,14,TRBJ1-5,TGTGCCAGCAGTTTAGTCAGGGACAATCAGCCCCAGCATTTT,CASSLVRDNQPQHF
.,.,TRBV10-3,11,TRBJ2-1,TGTGCCATCAGTGAGGGGGATGAGCAGTTCTTC,CAISEGDEQFF
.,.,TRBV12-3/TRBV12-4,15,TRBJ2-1,TGTGCCAGCACCCGGGACTCCTCGCGGAACAATGAGCAGTTCTTC,CASTRDSSRNNEQFF
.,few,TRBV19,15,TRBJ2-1,TGTGCCAGTAAGAAGGTGAACCTACCCTACAATGAGCAGTTCTTC,CASKKVNLPYNEQFF
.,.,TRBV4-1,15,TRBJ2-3,TGCGCCAGCAGCCAAGATCGGGACCAATCAGATACGCAGTATTTT,CASSQDRDQSDTQYF
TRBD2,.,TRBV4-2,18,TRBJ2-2,TGTGCCAGCAGCCAAGGAGGAGCGGGGGGCCCGAACACCGGGGAGCTGTTTTTT,CASSQGGAGGPNTGELFF